The 32 T cell receptor beta chains in this list originate from one sample, sequenced in a study of CD4 and CD8 cells across lung adenocarcinoma regions. TCRdb independently ran MiXCR on the PCR reads; one entry per CDR3 protein. This sample yields 6,500 to 7,500 distinct CDR3 sequences, of which about 48% are seen a single time; 15% to 20% belongs to the top ten. The sequenced sample was CD8+ T cells from the center of a lung tumor. These receptors were collected from a female donor with lung adenocarcinoma. The CD4 and CD8 labels of this study may be unreliable.

This clonotype was detected only a few times. The chain uses TRBV5-1 and TRBJ2-5; TRBD1 matches at 7 bases. The tail of the sequence fits TRBJ2-7 better, so the J call may be wrong. The CDR3 covers 13 residues. The germline V gene encodes CDR1 SGHRS and CDR2 YFSETQ. Here the CDR3 reads CASSSTGTYEQYF. CDR3 DNA: TGCGCCAGCAGCTCGACAGGGACCTACGAGCAGTACTTC.

Many counts were recorded for this clonotype. The chain uses TRBV10-3 and TRBJ2-5, with 10 bases identical to TRBD2. The CDR3 length is 12 residues. Looked up from germline, CDR1 is ENHRY and CDR2 is SYGVKD. The CDR3 DNA follows: TGTGGCCTAGCGGGAGATGGGGAGACCCAGTACTTC. This encodes CGLAGDGETQYF.

Worth noting for this clonotype: A read error is likely, as this CDR3 ends without the conserved phenylalanine or tryptophan. The DNA is left out, because the CDR3 cannot be placed on it with certainty; the CDR3 is given as TCRdb lists it. The rearrangement links TRBV7-2 to TRBJ2-3; the D call in the table, TRBD1, was not verified against the DNA. The CDR3 numbers 15 amino acids, ends counted. Germline V gives CDR1 SGHTA, CDR2 FQGNSA. CDR3 protein: CASSPTLARGDTQNS.

This clonotype is labeled as medium-sized. The chain carries TRBV5-4 and TRBJ2-5; D possibly uses TRBD1 or TRBD2 (5 bases each). Per germline, CDR1 SGHNT and CDR2 YYREEE (reference sequence). Trimming shortened V by 1 base and J by 2 bases, and 15 bases separated the two germline ends. The CDR3 consists of 16 residues. The CDR3 spells CASSLSFGARQETQYF. CDR3 nucleotides: TGTGCCAGCAGCTTGTCTTTCGGGGCAAGACAAGAGACCCAGTACTTC.

This clonotype was detected many times. The V call is TRBV6-5, the J call TRBJ2-7, with 9 nucleotides matching TRBD2. The CDR3 spans 20 residues. Germline CDR1 MNHEY, CDR2 SVGAGI. With V trimmed by 2 bases and J by 2 bases, 19 bases remained unmatched. The CDR3 protein is CASSYLDGSSGVPETYEQYF. CDR3 nucleotides: TGTGCCAGCAGTTACCTCGACGGGTCTAGCGGGGTGCCGGAAACCTACGAGCAGTACTTC.

The chain joins TRBV10-1 to TRBJ2-5; D unresolved. This CDR3 spans 13 amino acids. CDR1 is WNHNN, CDR2 SYGVQD, per germline (reference sequence). V lost 4 bases to trimming and J lost 1 base, with 7 bases between them. The CDR3 nucleotides read TGCGCCAGCAGTGGACTCCGCCAAGAGACCCAGTACTTC. Its translation: CASSGLRQETQYF.

This sequence joins TRBV6-2 or TRBV6-3 and TRBJ2-1; TRBD2 matches 8 bases. The J call is uncertain, as TRBJ2-5 better fits the DNA end. Germline CDR1 and CDR2: MNHEY and SVGEGT. The CDR3 totals 15 residues. The CDR3 sequence is CASSYDKRGRETQYF. The CDR3 nucleotides read TGTGCCAGCAGTTACGATAAGCGCGGGAGGGAGACCCAGTACTTC.

This clonotype occurred a few times. As DNA, the CDR3 is TGTGCCAGCAGTGGCCACCGGGACCCTACCTACGAGCAGTACTTC. Translated, it gives CASSGHRDPTYEQYF. This chain joins TRBV6-1 and TRBJ2-4, with D perhaps assigned TRBD1 or TRBD2 (5 bases each). The better agreement between TRBJ2-7 and the DNA end casts doubt on the J call. The CDR3 is 15 amino acids. CDR1 is MNHNS and CDR2 is SASEGT in the germline V gene.

Judged by abundance, this clonotype is medium-sized. The chain recombines TRBV6-1 with TRBJ2-2; TRBD2 aligns across 9 bases. This CDR3 is 16 amino acids long. Germline V gene sequence: CDR1 MNHNS, CDR2 SASEGT. J lost 3 bases, V lost 8 bases, and 10 bases had no gene match. The CDR3 bases are TGTGCCAGCCACCTTAGCGGGAGTGAGGACACCGGGGAGCTGTTTTTT. Translated: CASHLSGSEDTGELFF.

By sample fraction, this clonotype is medium-sized (0.01 to 0.1%). The V gene is TRBV6-5, the J gene TRBJ2-3; D not resolved. The CDR3 contains 14 residues. V was clipped by 0 bases and J by 6 bases, with 10 bases between them. The germline V gene has CDR1 MNHEY and CDR2 SVGAGI. The CDR3 here is CASSYSGLGDTQYF. For the CDR3, the DNA is TGTGCCAGCAGTTACTCCGGCCTGGGGGATACGCAGTATTTT.

To note about this clonotype: A clone one base away is much larger, so this may be a read error. The chain has TRBV7-6 and TRBJ2-2; the match to TRBD1 covers 7 bases. This CDR3 is 15 amino acids long. Germline lookup yields CDR1 SGHVS and CDR2 FNYEAQ. The CDR3 protein is CASSQTGVNTGERFF. CDR3 sequence (DNA): TGTGCCAGCAGCCAAACAGGGGTCAACACCGGGGAGCGGTTTTTT.

This clonotype is medium-sized by share. The chain recombines TRBV12-3 or TRBV12-4 with TRBJ1-4; TRBD1 is a possible D gene (6 bases). V was shortened by 1 base and J by 7 bases, with 7 bases between the two germline ends. This CDR3 contains 13 residues. DNA of the CDR3: TGTGCCAGCAGTTTAGGAGGGGGTGAAAAACTGTTTTTT. Translation: CASSLGGGEKLFF.

This sequence joins TRBV7-3 and TRBJ2-3; D uncertain. CDR1 is SGHTA, CDR2 FQGTGA, per germline. V dropped 1 base and J dropped 0 bases, with 5 bases sitting between them. The length of the CDR3 is 14 residues. CDR3 sequence (DNA): TGTGCCAGCAGCTTAAGCAGGAGCACAGATACGCAGTATTTT. Protein: CASSLSRSTDTQYF.

As DNA, the CDR3 is TGCGCCGCCCGGGACAGGTGGACCAATGAGCAGTACTTC. Translation: CAARDRWTNEQYF. V gene TRBV10-2 combines with J gene TRBJ2-5, with TRBD1 matching 8 bases. CDR3 size: 13 residues. The V gene end was trimmed by 11 bases and the J gene end by 11 bases; junction bases not matched to a gene: 16. Germline CDR1 reads WSHSY; CDR2 reads SAAADI.

In regard to this clonotype: At one end the junction does not follow the germline gene, possibly because of a read error. The V and J genes are TRBV6-1 and TRBJ2-2; perhaps TRBD2 as D (6 bases). Germline CDR1 is MNHNS and CDR2 is SASEGT. This CDR3 has 17 amino acids. CDR3 sequence reads: CASSEAQGGTNTSEQFF. CDR3 in DNA: TGTGCCAGCAGTGAAGCGCAGGGCGGGACGAACACCAGTGAGCAGTTTTTT.

The genes are TRBV27 and TRBJ2-7; tentative D call: TRBD2 (6 bases). V was shortened by 9 bases and J by 0 bases, with 15 bases between the two germline ends. Germline V gene data show CDR1 as MNHEY and CDR2 as SMNVEV (reference sequence). The CDR3 spans 14 residues. The CDR3 coding sequence is TGTGCCAGGACTCGGGGGAGGAGCTCCTACGAGCAGTACTTC. Translated: CARTRGRSSYEQYF.

This rearrangement joins TRBV4-3 to TRBJ2-1, with 10 bases that match TRBD2. Germline V lookup: CDR1 LGHNA, CDR2 YSLEER. J gave up 0 bases and V 2 bases, and 4 bases lay outside the gene matches. The CDR3 runs to 17 residues. CDR3 sequence: CASSQTSGKSSYNEQFF. The CDR3 coding sequence is TGCGCCAGCAGCCAAACTAGCGGGAAAAGCTCCTACAATGAGCAGTTCTTC.

The chain joins TRBV5-1 to TRBJ1-2, with unresolved D. Trimming took 4 bases from V and 8 from J, leaving 15 bases between them. Germline lookup yields CDR1 SGHRS and CDR2 YFSETQ. This CDR3 spans 13 amino acids. CDR3: CASSLTPSLGYTF. DNA for the CDR3: TGCGCCAGCAGCCTGACTCCCTCCCTAGGCTACACCTTC.

The chain is built from TRBV6-4 and TRBJ1-6, with 8 bases that match TRBD1. Trimming cost V 2 bases and J 7 bases; bases outside gene matches: 4. This CDR3 is 15 amino acids long. Germline CDR1 is MRHNA and CDR2 is SNTAGT. CDR3 residues: CASSDKTGGNSPLHF. The CDR3 region has the DNA TGTGCCAGCAGTGACAAAACAGGGGGAAATTCACCCCTCCACTTT.

This chain joins TRBV7-2 and TRBJ2-4, with D perhaps TRBD2 (6 bases). Per the germline V gene, CDR1 is SGHTA and CDR2 is FQGNSA. This CDR3 spans 16 amino acids. Between the trimmed V and J ends, which lost 5 bases and 12 bases, there was a span of 26 bases. DNA for the CDR3: TGTGCCAGCAGCGCCCGGCGGGGACGAGTCGCAGACACTCAGTACTTC. Its translation is CASSARRGRVADTQYF.

This clonotype is labeled as medium-sized. The V gene is TRBV6-5, the J gene TRBJ1-2; the match to TRBD1 covers 10 bases. J lost 5 bases, V lost 5 bases, and 5 bases had no gene match. In germline, CDR1 is MNHEY, CDR2 SVGAGI. The CDR3 loop spans 14 amino acids. The CDR3 DNA sequence: TGTGCCAGCAGTCCTCCGGGACAGGGGTATGGCTACACCTTC. As protein: CASSPPGQGYGYTF.

In this sample, this clonotype turned up many times. CDR3 DNA sequence: TGCGCCAGTACAGGGACAGGGGGCCTTATGACTGAAGCTTTCTTT. Translated, it gives CASTGTGGLMTEAFF. This sequence joins TRBV10-2 and TRBJ1-1; 12 nucleotides align to TRBD1. Looked up from germline, CDR1 is WSHSY and CDR2 is SAAADI. The CDR3 spans 15 residues. The trim removed 9 bases at V and 5 bases at J, leaving 10 bases unmatched.

This clonotype was recorded many times. The CDR3 DNA reads as TGTGCCAGCAGTCTAGCGGGAGGGCCTACAGATACGCAGTATTTT. It yields the protein CASSLAGGPTDTQYF. The genes are TRBV6-1 and TRBJ2-3, with 12 bases identical to TRBD2. Germline V lookup: CDR1 MNHNS, CDR2 SASEGT. The CDR3 runs 15 residues. Germline trimming cut 5 bases from V and 3 bases from J; bases unmatched to any gene: 3.

Of note for this clonotype: One junction end does not reproduce the germline sequence, and a read error may be involved. This sequence joins TRBV7-2 and TRBJ2-4; D call uncertain. Germline V CDR1 and CDR2: SGHTA, FQGNSA. The CDR3 length is 14 residues. CDR3 nucleotides: TGCGCCGGCACGGGCGTAGGAGCCAAAGATATTCAGTACTTC. Its translation: CAGTGVGAKDIQYF.

Worth noting for this clonotype: Because it lacks the conserved phenylalanine or tryptophan at the end, this CDR3 is likely a read error. The chain has TRBV6-1 and TRBJ2-5; TRBD1 agrees at 7 bases. The tail of the sequence fits TRBJ2-1 better, so the J call may be wrong. Germline V CDR1 and CDR2: MNHNS, SASEGT. The CDR3 consists of 14 residues. The CDR3 loop is CASSGSGPRGTQFS. CDR3 in DNA: TGTGCCAGCAGTGGATCGGGACCCAGGGGGACCCAGTTCTCG.

The chain employs TRBV12-3 or TRBV12-4 and TRBJ2-1; 9 bases align to TRBD2. The DNA end is a closer match to TRBJ2-5, so the J assignment may be wrong. This CDR3 is built from 14 residues. The CDR3 nucleotides read TGTGCGGGGCGCGGGGGGGGTGACGAAGAGACCCAGTACTTC. Translating it yields CAGRGGGDEETQYF.

By share, this clonotype ranks as medium-sized. This may come from a read error, since a much larger clone is one base off. CDR3 sequence (DNA): TGTGCCAGCAGTACCACTTCAGGGGGAGACTACGAGCAGTTCTTC. Encoded protein: CASSTTSGGDYEQFF. The genes are TRBV6-1 and TRBJ2-1, with 7 bases aligning to TRBD1. Trimming at V came to 5 bases and at J to 10 bases, leaving 14 bases not matched to a gene. The CDR3 has 15 residues. Per germline, CDR1 MNHNS and CDR2 SASEGT.

This sequence joins TRBV6-5 and TRBJ2-4; D perhaps matches TRBD1 (6 bases). Germline V CDR1 and CDR2: MNHEY, SVGAGI. Trimming left V 2 bases short and J 2 bases short, with 19 bases between. The CDR3 totals 18 residues. The CDR3 loop reads CASSYPPGRDTTKNIQYF. For the CDR3, the DNA is TGTGCCAGCAGTTACCCCCCGGGCCGGGACACCACCAAAAACATTCAGTACTTC.

As regards this clonotype: The junction shows a germline mismatch at one end, possibly a read error. The rearrangement joins TRBV7-2 to TRBJ2-4, with D maybe TRBD2 (6 bases). The CDR3 covers 14 residues. The germline V gene encodes CDR1 SGHTA and CDR2 FQGNSA. CDR3 DNA sequence: TGTGCCAGCACGGGGGTGGGAGGCACAGACATGCAGTACTTC. Its translation: CASTGVGGTDMQYF.

Comment on this clonotype: The conserved phenylalanine or tryptophan is not found at the CDR3 terminus, so this likely reflects a read error. The chain joins TRBV7-6 to TRBJ2-5; 10 positions match TRBD2. CDR3 length: 18 amino acids. Germline-derived CDR1 and CDR2 are SGHVS and FNYEAQ. The junction had 19 bases not matched to a gene; V was cut back by 1 base and J by 11 bases. The CDR3 DNA reads TGTGCCAGCAGCTTAGGATTTCTTCCTAGCGGGAGATCGAGTGAGCAGTACCTC. Its protein product is CASSLGFLPSGRSSEQYL.

This clonotype was seen repeatedly, ten times or more. The chain carries TRBV7-2 and TRBJ1-5; no firm D call. The CDR3 extends over 15 amino acids. Germline lookup yields CDR1 SGHTA and CDR2 FQGNSA. V was pared by 0 bases and J by 8 bases, with 14 bases between. This CDR3 reads CASSLAFGVIEPQHF. Written as DNA, the CDR3 is TGTGCCAGCAGCTTAGCGTTCGGGGTAATTGAGCCCCAGCATTTT.

This chain links TRBV11-2 with TRBJ2-3, with D possibly called TRBD1 or TRBD2 (6 bases each). In germline, CDR1 is SGHAT, CDR2 FQNNGV. Between the trimmed V and J ends, which lost 11 bases and 12 bases, there was a span of 30 bases. This CDR3 has 15 amino acids. CDR3 protein: CAAGFGGGAEETQYF. The CDR3 DNA is TGTGCCGCGGGGTTCGGGGGCGGGGCCGAAGAGACCCAGTATTTT.